This T cell receptor beta chain was sequenced during a study of blood T cells in healthy people across ages. The authors ran a second PCR of 7 to 11 cycles using a sample-barcoded 5' primer and a J-beta primer mix. Using its own MiXCR run on the 5' RACE reads, TCRdb lists one record per CDR3 protein. The sample lists approximately 290,000 distinct CDR3 sequences, about 25% occurring once. Study-wide findings and caveats: Investigators treated diversity estimates from one million T cells as underestimates.

CDR3 length: 15 amino acids. CDR1 is DFQATT, CDR2 SNEGSKA, per germline (reference sequence). After removal of 1 base from V and 5 bases from J, the junction contained 7 bases not matched to a gene. Comment on this clonotype: What it binds is not known.

Donation came from healthy Caucasian individuals in Russia who were aged about 6 to 90. Total RNA extracted from each sample amounted to at least 6 micrograms. The source material was blood. The source of this sequence is an older woman in good health. V and J are TRBV20-1 and TRBJ2-5; 10 bases are a match to TRBD2. The CDR3 sequence: CSARVQREGLETQYF. CDR3 bases: TGCAGTGCTAGAGTTCAGCGGGAGGGCCTGGAGACCCAGTACTTC.